This TCR beta chain came from a study of blood T cell repertoires in COVID-19 (dated by TCRdb to the early 2020s). Broadly, across the study: Collaborator samples came from the United States, Italy and Spain and covered acute and convalescent phases of COVID-19. The material from the prospective study consisted of cDNA or gDNA derived from T cells, B-cell-depleted T cells, or PBMCs. Deeply sampled blood TCRbeta repertoires from subjects exposed to, actively infected with, or recovered from COVID-19 were included in the dataset. The repertoires were released in a freely available public database intended as a resource for research on the immune response to SARS-CoV-2. Samples came from the ongoing ImmuneRACE study (first 160 participants) plus 1,254 subjects from 6 global collaborators. Sample metadata almost always included a de-identified subject ID, COVID-19 status, age in years and sex. Where HLA class I and class II types were available, the types were taken from metadata supplied by the sample provider, not from assay-based typing. Results the study describes overall, beyond this receptor: Clinical and demographic metadata were provided uncurated, with the amount varying by source and participant.

With respect to this clone: This clone's antigen is unknown. No much larger clone exists at a distance of one base, and base qualities are not known.

CDR1 and CDR2 were assigned from the germline V gene as KGHSH and LQKENI. The CDR3 holds 15 amino acids from the cysteine to the phenylalanine. Just the 45-base CDR3 DNA is kept, in frame starting at base 1. Trimming accounts for 6 bases at V and 2 bases at J, while the number of junction bases matched to no gene is 7. Whole blood was collected in K2EDTA tubes by collaborating institutions according to the institutions' own protocols. For TCRbeta analysis, collaborators shipped samples as frozen whole blood, isolated PBMCs, or DNA extracted from either of those sample types. TCRbeta CDR3 regions were amplified from genomic DNA by means of the immunoSEQ Assay, a bias-controlled multiplex PCR. The study's processing was this. Nucleated cell counts per sample were estimated from amplification of reference gene primers within the assay. To quantify the absolute abundance of each unique TCRbeta CDR3 rearrangement, sequence reads were collapsed and filtered. For each sample, productive Simpson clonality was calculated by taking the square root of Simpson's diversity index across productive rearrangements. The immuneACCESS repertoire file appears here via TCRdb, limited to in-frame rearrangements. These files lack a portion of the clones; in checked studies, under half of the deficit traces to unresolved V genes, and the cause of the others is not known. Clone size and the V and J calls come from that table; the DNA yielded D and trimming. The sample has about 42,000 clones on record, roughly 80% of them singletons. In total, the top ten clones hold 25% to 35% of the sample.

The sequence was obtained from a woman aged 70-85 years with acute or convalescent COVID-19. The source material was peripheral blood. The chain was built from TRBV18 and TRBJ1-5, with TRBD1 matching 7 junction bases. The CDR3 corresponds to CASSQQGTGNQPQHF. The bases are TGTGCCAGCTCGCAACAGGGGACGGGCAATCAGCCCCAGCATTTT.